The T cell receptor (beta chain) described here comes from a study of human T cells and chemical hapten exposure. Study at large: Sensitization was performed using 2% DPC on a 2 cm by 2 cm upper inner arm skin site. Yields of TCR per sample differed, chiefly owing to small differences in pooled library volume.

Trimming removed 2 bases at V and 2 bases at J, with 6 bases between. The germline V gene encodes CDR1 MNHEY and CDR2 SVGEGT. The length of the CDR3 is 13 residues. This clonotype was counted ten times or more. The library gave individual cDNA molecules unique molecular identifiers. TCRdb processed the RACE reads anew with MiXCR; each CDR3 protein has one entry. The sample lists a few hundred thousand distinct CDR3 sequences; roughly 8% were seen once. Regarding time point: pre-sensitization, week 0. Treatment given: therapeutic diphenylcyclopropenone sensitization with weekly scalp DPC. Alopecia patients between 18 and 70 years old and suitable for DPC were used as donors.

The chain carries TRBV6-2 or TRBV6-3 and TRBJ1-1; no clear D gene. The clonotype was recovered from a man aged 18-30 years with alopecia areata. Some clones in this sample may be carry-over from other donors' samples. Sample: whole blood, taken in connection with sensitization to the hapten diphenylcyclopropenone (DPC). CDR3 residues: CASSYDRNTEAFF. The CDR3 region has the DNA TGTGCCAGCAGTTACGACCGAAACACTGAAGCTTTCTTT.